A single sample is the source of the 16 T cell receptor beta chains below, sequenced in a study of molecular identifiers for immune sequencing clone quantification. TCRdb re-analysed the PCR reads in MiXCR, keeping a single row per CDR3 protein. The profile covers approximately 10,000 distinct CDR3 sequences, with approximately 14% appearing a single time and approximately 1.6% taken by the ten largest. Sequencing was carried out using naive CD8+ T cells from blood, with Jurkat cell RNA spiked in. Regarding subset: FACS-sorted CD8+CD4-CCR7+CD45RA+ naive T cells. These receptors originate from a human donor in good health. Some libraries in this study had Jurkat cell RNA spiked in.

Note on this clonotype: Mismatch with germline at one junction end may stem from a read error. CDR3 coding DNA: TGCGCCAGCAGCCCCGGGACCAGCGGGACCGTTAATTACGAGCAGCACTTC. Translating gives CASSPGTSGTVNYEQHF. The genes are TRBV4-3 and TRBJ2-7, with TRBD2 matching 7 bases. The CDR3 sequence is 17 residues long. Germline V lookup: CDR1 LGHNA, CDR2 YSLEER.

This clonotype was observed a few times. This chain joins TRBV12-3 or TRBV12-4 and TRBJ1-1; D might be TRBD1 (5 bases). The CDR3 is 14 amino acids. The germline V and J ends were trimmed by 0 bases and 7 bases, with 12 bases remaining between them. The CDR3 here is CASSLALRRGEAFF. In DNA, the CDR3 is TGTGCCAGCAGTTTAGCGCTACGTAGGGGTGAAGCTTTCTTT.

This clonotype is medium-sized by share. This chain links TRBV24-1 with TRBJ1-1, with 7 bases identical to TRBD1. In germline, CDR1 is KGHDR, CDR2 SFDVKD. This CDR3 has 19 amino acids. Germline trimming cut 1 base from V and 0 bases from J; bases unmatched to any gene: 13. CDR3: CATSDLTFQGEALNTEAFF. CDR3 bases: TGTGCCACCAGTGATTTAACGTTTCAGGGGGAGGCTTTGAACACTGAAGCTTTCTTT.

By frequency in the sample, this clonotype is medium-sized. V gene TRBV20-1 combines with J gene TRBJ2-5; 10 bases match TRBD2. Germline V gives CDR1 DFQATT, CDR2 SNEGSKA (reference sequence). This CDR3 has 13 amino acids. Losses at the gene ends were 6 bases for V and 0 bases for J; bases not matched to a gene: 1. The CDR3 DNA follows: TGCAGTGCCCTAGCGGGGGACCAAGAGACCCAGTACTTC. Translation: CSALAGDQETQYF.

This clonotype has ten or more counts. The rearrangement links TRBV19 to TRBJ1-5; D gene unclear. Trimming cost V 3 bases and J 1 base, with 10 bases left between them. Germline CDR1 LNHDA, CDR2 SQIVND (reference sequence). The CDR3 spans 15 residues. The CDR3 bases are TGTGCCAGTAGTATCCGGATGGCGAGCAATCAGCCCCAGCATTTT. Translated, it gives CASSIRMASNQPQHF.

On this clonotype: Being one base from a much bigger clone, this may be a read error. V is TRBV5-1 and J is TRBJ2-1; the match to TRBD1 covers 9 bases. Per germline, CDR1 SGHRS and CDR2 YFSETQ. V dropped 0 bases and J dropped 7; count of bases not matched to a gene: 5. This CDR3 has 15 amino acids. In DNA form, the CDR3 reads TGCGCCAGCAGCTTGGAACTACAGGGGGCGAATGAGCAGTTCTTC. The encoded protein is CASSLELQGANEQFF.

This clonotype is medium-sized by share. V is TRBV4-1 and J is TRBJ2-5, with D hard to call. The germline CDR1 and CDR2 sequences are MGHRA and YSYEKL. CDR3 length: 14 amino acids. V lost 1 base to trimming and J lost 1 base, with 7 bases between them. The CDR3 reads CASSQVAVQETQYF. The CDR3, as DNA: TGCGCCAGCAGCCAAGTCGCGGTCCAAGAGACCCAGTACTTC.

By proportion, this clonotype is medium-sized (0.01 to 0.1%). The V and J genes are TRBV7-9 and TRBJ2-3; 15 bases map to TRBD2. CDR1 SEHNR and CDR2 FQNEAQ come from the germline V gene (reference sequence). The CDR3 is 16 amino acids. The ends lost 4 bases at V and 4 bases at J; junction bases unmatched: 3. The CDR3: CASSSWTSGRADTQYF. The CDR3 DNA reads as TGTGCCAGCAGCTCTTGGACTAGCGGGAGGGCAGATACGCAGTATTTT.

The rearrangement joins TRBV27 to TRBJ2-7; unclear D gene. CDR3 length: 13 amino acids. V was cut by 10 bases and J by 5 bases, with 18 bases left in between. Germline-derived CDR1 and CDR2 are MNHEY and SMNVEV (reference sequence). The CDR3 is CATADFSHDEQYF. Here the CDR3 DNA reads TGTGCCACCGCCGATTTTAGTCACGACGAGCAGTACTTC.

There are many counts of this clonotype. Written as DNA, the CDR3 is TGTGCCAGCAGCTTAGAGGGTTCACTAGCGGGTACCCGAAATGAGCAGTTCTTC. Encoded protein: CASSLEGSLAGTRNEQFF. The V and J genes are TRBV13 and TRBJ2-1; 9 nucleotides align to TRBD2. CDR1 is PRHDT, CDR2 FYEKMQ, per germline (reference sequence). Unmatched junction bases numbered 14, after V lost 1 base and J lost 7 bases. There are 18 residues in the CDR3.

Comments on this clonotype: Sequence at one end of the junction differs from germline and may be a read error. The chain uses TRBV5-1 and TRBJ2-2; perhaps D is TRBD1 or TRBD2 (5 bases each). This CDR3 has 15 residues. Germline V gene data show CDR1 as SGHRS and CDR2 as YFSETQ. DNA for the CDR3: TGCGCCAGCGGCTTGACAGATTGGCGGACCGGGGAGCCGTTTTTT. Its translation is CASGLTDWRTGEPFF.

By its share, this clonotype is medium-sized. CDR3 in amino acids: CASVVRLVGVEQYF. CDR3 bases: TGTGCCAGCGTGGTACGGCTTGTTGGGGTCGAGCAGTACTTC. The chain is built from TRBV6-1 and TRBJ2-7; D unclear. Germline loops: CDR1 MNHNS, CDR2 SASEGT. Between the trimmed V and J ends, which lost 8 bases and 6 bases, there was a span of 20 bases. This CDR3 is built from 14 residues.

In its sample, this clonotype was seen many times. This chain uses TRBV29-1 with TRBJ2-1; D might be TRBD2 (6 bases). The germline CDR1 and CDR2 sequences are SQVTM and ANQGSEA. The V end was cut by 6 bases, the J end by 15 bases, with 21 bases between. The CDR3 is 12 residues long. CDR3 coding DNA: TGCAGCGTCCCCCGGGTAGGAGACGGGAGGTTCTTC. Its protein product is CSVPRVGDGRFF.

This chain links TRBV7-6 with TRBJ1-4, with TRBD1 matching 8 bases. The CDR3 spans 15 residues. Germline loops: CDR1 SGHVS, CDR2 FNYEAQ. With V trimmed by 5 bases and J by 7 bases, 9 bases remained unmatched. CDR3 in DNA: TGTGCCAGCAGCCGGGAGACAGGGGCGAGTGAAAAACTGTTTTTT. Its protein product is CASSRETGASEKLFF.

This clonotype is deemed medium-sized. The chain combines TRBV13 with TRBJ2-5; D might be TRBD1 (5 bases). Trimming left V 5 bases short and J 1 base short, with 11 bases between. The CDR3 is made up of 14 amino acids. Germline CDR1 is PRHDT and CDR2 is FYEKMQ (reference sequence). This CDR3 is CASSHRQLQETQYF. The CDR3 region has the DNA TGTGCCAGCAGCCACCGACAGCTCCAAGAGACCCAGTACTTC. The full variable domain, rest sourced from reference TRBV13 and TRBJ2-5, is AAGVIQSPRHLIKEKRETATLKCYPIPRHDTVYWYQQGPGQDPQFLISFYEKMQSDKGSIPDRFSAQQFSDYHSELNMSSLELGDSALYFCASSHRQLQETQYFGPGTRLLVL.

This clonotype was seen at least ten times. This chain joins TRBV10-3 and TRBJ2-1; no reliable D call. Between the trimmed V and J ends, which lost 4 bases and 0 bases, there was a span of 7 bases. CDR3 size: 14 residues. Germline CDR1 and CDR2: ENHRY and SYGVKD. The CDR3 spells CAISVASSYNEQFF. The DNA of the CDR3 is TGTGCCATCAGTGTTGCGAGCTCCTACAATGAGCAGTTCTTC.